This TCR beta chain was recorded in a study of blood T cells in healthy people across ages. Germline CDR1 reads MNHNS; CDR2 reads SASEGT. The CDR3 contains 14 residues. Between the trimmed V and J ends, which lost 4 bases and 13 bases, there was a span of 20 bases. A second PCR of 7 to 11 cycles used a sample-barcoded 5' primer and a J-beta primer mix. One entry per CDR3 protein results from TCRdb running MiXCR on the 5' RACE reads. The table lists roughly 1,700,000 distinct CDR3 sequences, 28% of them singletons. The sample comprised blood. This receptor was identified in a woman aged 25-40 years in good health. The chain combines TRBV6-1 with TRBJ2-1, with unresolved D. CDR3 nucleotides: TGTGCCAGCAGTGGGATGGAACCGCAAGAGACCCAGTTCTTC. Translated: CASSGMEPQETQFF.